The 6 T cell receptor beta chains given below trace back to one sample, sequenced in a study of cytomegalovirus exposure and HLA in healthy donors. Researchers ran the PCR with 60 Vbeta and 13 Jbeta primers. Assay: immunoSEQ multiplex PCR; the TCRdb copy retains only in-frame clones and omits some. The table includes under 200,000 clones, around two thirds detected once. The sample comprised PBMCs. The receptors originated from a man aged 40-49 years in good health and CMV-seronegative.

The V and J genes are TRBV20-1 and TRBJ2-7, with D tentatively TRBD1 (6 bases). The CDR3 has 11 amino acids. Per germline, CDR1 DFQATT and CDR2 SNEGSKA (reference sequence). V was shortened by 5 bases and J by 3 bases, with 8 bases between the two germline ends. The CDR3 spells CSAGDIYEQYF. The CDR3 nucleotides read TGCAGTGCTGGGGACATCTACGAGCAGTACTTC.

A few counts support this clone. This chain joins TRBV19 and TRBJ1-1; TRBD1 might be the D (6 bases). This CDR3 spans 15 amino acids. Looked up from germline, CDR1 is LNHDA and CDR2 is SQIVND (reference sequence). The ends were cut back, 3 bases at V and 2 bases at J, with 13 bases in the middle. As DNA, the CDR3 is TGTGCCAGTAGTATTGACAGGTCTAAAAACACTGAAGCTTTCTTT. This translates into CASSIDRSKNTEAFF.

The V and J genes are TRBV6-5 and TRBJ1-2, with D possibly being TRBD1 (5 bases). The CDR3 spans 14 residues. Germline values: CDR1 MNHEY, CDR2 SVGAGI. Trimming stripped 7 bases from V and 6 bases from J, with 18 bases between. This CDR3 reads CASTQGGAGDGYTF. The DNA of the CDR3 is TGTGCCAGCACCCAAGGAGGGGCGGGTGATGGCTACACCTTC.

This clone has more than one count but fewer than ten. The sample contains more than one DNA sequence encoding this CDR3. V and J are TRBV18 and TRBJ2-5; TRBD1 is a possible D gene (5 bases). This CDR3 has 14 residues. V gave up 0 bases and J gave up 3 bases, with 8 bases separating them. CDR1 is KGHSH, CDR2 LQKENI, per germline. CDR3 in amino acids: CASSPPEGEETQYF. The CDR3 DNA is TGTGCCAGCTCACCACCGGAAGGGGAAGAGACCCAGTACTTC.

This clone was found a few times. The CDR3 DNA reads as TGTGCCATCAGCGAGGGCAACTATGGCTACACCTTC. As protein: CAISEGNYGYTF. The rearrangement links TRBV10-3 to TRBJ1-2; D is ambiguous. CDR3 size: 12 residues. Germline CDR1 ENHRY, CDR2 SYGVKD. V was trimmed by 6 bases and J by 2 bases, leaving 7 bases between them.

This clone was seen a handful of times. The rearrangement uses TRBV2 and TRBJ1-5; the D gene is possibly TRBD1 (5 bases). V was pared by 1 base and J by 8 bases, with 15 bases between. Per the germline V gene, CDR1 is SNHLY and CDR2 is FYNNEI. The CDR3 covers 15 residues. This CDR3 reads CASSEGGLPGKPQHF. The CDR3 region has the DNA TGTGCCAGCAGTGAAGGGGGACTCCCGGGGAAGCCCCAGCATTTT.